Given below is one T cell receptor (beta chain) in context. The sample holds many counts of this clonotype. Its antigen is unknown. Base qualities are not recorded, but no much larger clone differs from it by a single base. Libraries were constructed by 5' RACE. Sequenced on a NextSeq 500. To correct for sequencing error and PCR bias, the TCR library protocol tagged individual cDNA molecules with unique molecular identifiers. Sequencing covered both TCR alpha and beta chains, and within each sample the abundances of alpha and beta sequences were tightly co-correlated. Concerning the study's data processing: Decombinator V4 was used to annotate the V gene, J gene and CDR3 of the TCR sequences. Expanded TCRs were defined as changing significantly between any two time points under a Poisson model with p below 0.0001. TCR abundances were normalised to the total number of TCRs sequenced in each sample and reported as counts per million. TRAV1-2 paired with TRAJ12, TRAJ20 or TRAJ33 defined MAIT TCRs, while TRAV10 paired with TRAJ18 defined iNKT TCRs. VDJdb, accessed 1 November 2021, was searched for CMV, EBV and SARS-CoV-2 annotated TCRs, excluding TCRs annotated for multiple antigens. Starting from the raw public reads, TCRdb applied fastp trimming at Q25, assembled clones with MiXCR and retained in-frame beta chains. Every CDR3 protein is listed once, alongside the most common genes and DNA of its rows. TCRdb's processing, not the authors' own work, is the source of the V and J calls. The sample includes about 61,000 distinct CDR3 sequences, with less than 14% observed a single time. In total, the top ten clones hold about 1.7% of the sample.

This sample is part of a study of early T cells in non-severe SARS-CoV-2 infection (dated by TCRdb to about 2021). Some background on the complete study: Because TCR sequencing relied on bulk RNA taken from unsorted whole blood, pairing of alpha and beta chains was not possible.

The CDR3 runs 13 amino acids, cysteine and phenylalanine included. Here the CDR3 DNA is all that survives: 39 bases in frame from base 1. Trimming costs V 2 bases and J 11 bases, and their ends lie 15 bases apart. CDR1 is given as SGHAT and CDR2 as FQNNGV, both from the germline V gene. Set within a cohort of healthcare workers in London, UK, this nested case-control study involved weekly PCR testing of nasopharyngeal swabs along with blood sampling. Between 23 and 31 March 2020, the week of the UK lockdown, healthcare workers were enrolled and then followed up weekly for as long as 16 weeks. Overall study results and their limits: VDJdb matching was skewed toward anti-spike CD8 responses and likely underestimated virus-specific expansions, missing private and CD4 specificities.

The sequence is built from TRBV11-2 and TRBJ1-1; TRBD1 is possibly the D segment (5 matching bases). The TCR originated in an adult who was a healthcare worker with PCR-confirmed SARS-CoV-2 infection or an uninfected control (not recorded which). Sequenced sample: whole blood. In nucleotide form, the sequence is TGTGCCAGCAGCTTAAGGGGTCTACTAGACGCTTTCTTT. Its product reads: CASSLRGLLDAFF.